This T cell receptor (beta chain) was observed in a study of T cell responses to AZD1222 COVID-19 vaccine. General observations from the study: Clonal diversity was possibly underestimated; the donors were predominantly white British and more often female. Spike-specific TCR breadth and depth went up after people got two AZD1222 doses. Reports say nearly half of spike-specific TCRs go after unmutated variant regions.

Deletions cut 0 bases from V and 3 bases from J, with 0 bases between. This CDR3 spans 11 amino acids. Of note for this clone: Its antigen remains unknown.

Only in-frame clones appear in the TCRdb table, and some are missing; sequencing was by immunoSEQ multiplex PCR. The top ten clones hold about 7.7% of a sample with under 100,000 clones, about 86% of them seen once. This specimen consisted of peripheral blood, obtained on day 0 of AZD1222 vaccination. This sequence was found in an adult in good health. The chain couples TRBV5-3 to TRBJ1-2; D gene ambiguous. TRBV5-3 is an ORF for which the function is uncertain. CDR3 DNA sequence: TGTGCCAGAAGCTTGGACTATGGCTACACCTTC. Protein product: CARSLDYGYTF.